Below are 17 T cell receptor beta chains sequenced from a single sample in a study of blood T cell repertoires in COVID-19. Clones were sequenced by immunoSEQ multiplex PCR, and TCRdb holds only the in-frame ones, with some missing. The sample lists some 350,000 clones, more than 75% occurring once. Sequenced material: PBMCs or T cells enriched from blood (not recorded which). All receptors derive from a woman between 25 and 40 years old who had recovered from COVID-19.

The chain couples TRBV28 to TRBJ1-2, with a tentative D call TRBD1 (5 bases). CDR1 is MDHEN and CDR2 is SYDVKM in the germline V gene. The CDR3 is 17 residues long. Trimming cost V 6 bases and J 2 bases, with 22 bases left between them. The CDR3 DNA is TGTGCCAGCAGGATAGAAGACGCGGGGGAGGGAAACTATGGCTACACCTTC. It specifies CASRIEDAGEGNYGYTF.

A word on this clone: Other DNA sequences from this sample encode an identical CDR3 as well. The chain uses TRBV18 and TRBJ1-4; 11 bases are shared with TRBD1. Germline V CDR1 and CDR2: KGHSH, LQKENI. The V and J ends lost 2 bases and 8 bases, in that order; junction bases with no gene match: 1. The CDR3 extends over 14 amino acids. The chain's CDR3 is CASSPGTGGEKLFF. In DNA form, the CDR3 reads TGTGCCAGCTCACCAGGGACAGGGGGAGAAAAACTGTTTTTT. Full variable domain (missing parts from reference TRBV18 and TRBJ1-4): NAGVMQNPRHLVRRRGQEARLRCSPMKGHSHVYWYRQLPEEGLKFMVYLQKENIIDESGMPKERFSAEFPKEGPSILRIQQVVRGDSAAYFCASSPGTGGEKLFFGSGTQLSVL.

In this sample, this clone turned up a few times. V usage is TRBV9 and J usage is TRBJ2-1; D might be TRBD2 (6 bases). Germline loops: CDR1 SGDLS, CDR2 YYNGEE. The CDR3 covers 14 residues. Trimming removed 1 base from V and 8 bases from J, with 13 bases in between. The CDR3: CASSVQTTRDEQFF. The CDR3 coding sequence is TGTGCCAGCAGCGTACAAACGACTAGGGATGAGCAGTTCTTC. Complete variable domain (other parts from reference TRBV9 and TRBJ2-1): DSGVTQTPKHLITATGQRVTLRCSPRSGDLSVYWYQQSLDQGLQFLIQYYNGEERAKGNILERFSAQQFPDLHSELNLSSLELGDSALYFCASSVQTTRDEQFFGPGTRLTVL.

The chain is built from TRBV2 and TRBJ2-7; D not certain. CDR1 is SNHLY, CDR2 FYNNEI, per germline. This CDR3 region has 14 residues. V was cut by 2 bases and J by 3 bases, with 11 bases left in between. The CDR3 region is CASSESPTYYEQYF. The DNA for the CDR3 is TGTGCCAGCAGTGAAAGTCCGACTTACTACGAGCAGTACTTC.

For this clone: The same CDR3 also results from other DNA sequences found in this sample. The J gene is TRBJ1-1, the V gene TRBV6-5; no clear D gene. CDR3 size: 14 residues. Germline V gene sequence: CDR1 MNHEY, CDR2 SVGAGI. V shed 0 bases and J shed 1 base, with 6 bases lying between them. The CDR3 DNA sequence: TGTGCCAGCAGTTACTCTGGCGGGAACACTGAAGCTTTCTTT. This encodes CASSYSGGNTEAFF.

The J gene is TRBJ2-5, the V gene TRBV25-1, with TRBD2 matching 8 bases. CDR3 length equals 13 residues. J lost 5 bases, V lost 7 bases, and 6 bases had no gene match. CDR1 and CDR2 (germline): MGHDK, SYGVNS. In DNA, the CDR3 is TGTGCCAGCACTCCGGGGGGGGTGGAGACCCAGTACTTC. It specifies CASTPGGVETQYF.

The chain couples TRBV4-3 to TRBJ1-1; D gene ambiguous. The CDR3 runs 15 residues. The germline V gene has CDR1 LGHNA and CDR2 YSLEER. Trimming took off 0 bases at V and 4 bases at J, with 12 bases between the two ends. CDR3 bases: TGCGCCAGCAGCCAAGATATAGGAGCAGTCACTGAAGCTTTCTTT. It specifies CASSQDIGAVTEAFF.

The chain has TRBV5-1 and TRBJ2-2; 7 bases match TRBD1. The CDR3 contains 14 residues. The germline CDR1 and CDR2 sequences are SGHRS and YFSETQ. With V trimmed by 8 bases and J by 0 bases, 4 bases remained unmatched. CDR3 region: CARVGTANTGELFF. The CDR3 bases are TGCGCCAGGGTGGGGACAGCGAACACCGGGGAGCTGTTTTTT.

This chain links TRBV6-5 with TRBJ2-5; 7 bases match TRBD2. The germline gives CDR1 MNHEY, CDR2 SVGAGI. The CDR3 is made up of 15 amino acids. The ends lost 2 bases at V and 5 bases at J; junction bases unmatched: 8. CDR3 residues: CASSYPPGGGETQYF. The CDR3 nucleotides read TGTGCCAGCAGTTACCCTCCCGGGGGAGGGGAGACCCAGTACTTC.

The chain carries TRBV18 and TRBJ1-5; D is perhaps TRBD1 (5 bases). Trimming stripped 3 bases from V and 2 bases from J, with 11 bases between. CDR1 is KGHSH, CDR2 LQKENI, per germline. This CDR3 has 15 residues. In DNA form, the CDR3 reads TGTGCCAGCTCACCGGACATCTCTCGCAATCAGCCCCAGCATTTT. Protein product: CASSPDISRNQPQHF.

J is TRBJ1-2 and V is TRBV7-9; 7 bases are shared with TRBD1. The CDR3 consists of 13 residues. Germline loops: CDR1 SEHNR, CDR2 FQNEAQ (reference sequence). Trimming at V came to 2 bases and at J to 6 bases, leaving 3 bases not matched to a gene. CDR3: CASSLRQGDGYTF. For the CDR3, the DNA is TGTGCCAGCAGCTTAAGACAGGGTGATGGCTACACCTTC.

J is TRBJ2-7 and V is TRBV14; the D gene is possibly TRBD1 (6 bases). CDR1 is SGHDN, CDR2 FVKESK, per germline. The CDR3 covers 14 residues. The V gene lost 1 base and the J gene lost 6 bases, with 13 bases spanning the gap. The CDR3 region has the DNA TGTGCCAGCAGCCAAGCTTCTTACAGGGTCGAGCAGTACTTC. Translation: CASSQASYRVEQYF.

V is TRBV7-9 and J is TRBJ1-1; 11 bases are a match to TRBD1. The CDR3 length is 21 residues. V lost 5 bases and J lost 4; bases outside the gene matches: 24. The germline V gene encodes CDR1 SEHNR and CDR2 FQNEAQ (reference sequence). The CDR3 protein is CASSNPTPPRTGGLRSTEAFF. The CDR3 DNA sequence: TGTGCCAGCAGCAATCCCACCCCCCCCCGGACAGGGGGCTTGAGGTCCACTGAAGCTTTCTTT.

This clone has a single count. V gene TRBV3-1 (or the pseudogene TRBV3-2) combines with J gene TRBJ1-2, with 8 nucleotides matching TRBD1. In germline, CDR1 is LGHDT, CDR2 YNNKEL (reference sequence). The V gene end was trimmed by 4 bases and the J gene end by 8 bases; junction bases not matched to a gene: 12. The CDR3 covers 15 residues. The CDR3 nucleotides are TGTGCCAGCAGCCCCGGACAGGGTGGGTTGAGGGGCTACACCTTC. Encoded protein: CASSPGQGGLRGYTF.

This chain's CDR3 is CASSQDGQNSGANVLTF. The DNA for the CDR3 is TGTGCCAGCAGCCAAGATGGACAAAACTCTGGGGCCAACGTCCTGACTTTC. The rearrangement joins TRBV4-2 to TRBJ2-6; possible D gene TRBD1, 5 bases. Trimming cost V 0 bases and J 0 bases, with 9 bases left between them. The CDR3 runs 17 residues. Germline V gene sequence: CDR1 LGHNA, CDR2 YNFKEQ.

A word on this clone: Distinct nucleotide sequences in the sample also encode this CDR3. V usage is TRBV19 and J usage is TRBJ1-1; D not certain. The CDR3 consists of 12 residues. Germline assignment: CDR1 LNHDA and CDR2 SQIVND (reference sequence). V lost 7 bases, J lost 2 bases, and 8 bases lay in between. The chain's CDR3 is CASKEGNTEAFF. As DNA, the CDR3 is TGTGCCAGTAAGGAGGGTAACACTGAAGCTTTCTTT.

The chain is built from TRBV7-9 and TRBJ2-2; 8 nucleotides match TRBD1. The CDR3 is 16 amino acids. Per germline, CDR1 SEHNR and CDR2 FQNEAQ (reference sequence). V dropped 5 bases and J dropped 3; count of bases not matched to a gene: 8. CDR3 in DNA: TGTGCCAGCAGCCCTAGGACAGGGTGGGACACCGGGGAGCTGTTTTTT. Encoded protein: CASSPRTGWDTGELFF.